Given below is one T cell receptor beta chain in context. The V segment lost 2 bases and the J segment 1 base; nucleotides outside the gene matches: 4. The germline CDR1 and CDR2 sequences are MGHDK and SYGVNS. This CDR3 comprises 16 residues. The source of the sample is a study of blood T cell repertoires in COVID-19. Using immunoSEQ multiplex PCR, the repertoire was profiled, and TCRdb retains in-frame clones only, with some absent. This sample has around 320,000 clones, with 90% found just once. The source is a woman under 30 with acute COVID-19. V usage is TRBV25-1 and J usage is TRBJ2-2, with 7 bases aligning to TRBD1. Sequencing was done on a sample of PBMCs or T cells enriched from blood (not recorded which). CDR3 in DNA: TGTGCCAGCAGTGAAAGTGACAGGGTGAACACCGGGGAGCTGTTTTTT. Protein sequence: CASSESDRVNTGELFF.